Detailed here is one T cell receptor (beta chain). The antigen remains undetermined. TCRdb reanalysed the 5' RACE reads using MiXCR and keeps one entry per CDR3 protein. The sample lists approximately 260,000 distinct CDR3 sequences; over 15% were seen once. The ends lost 7 bases at V and 5 bases at J; junction bases unmatched: 11. CDR3 length equals 16 residues. In germline, CDR1 is MGHRA, CDR2 YSYEKL. The sample comes from a study of T-cell memory formation after mild COVID-19. At the level of the study: Largely, the TCR clusters proved donor specific. Points from the study as a whole: Mainly CM and EM harbored the contracting CD4+ clones; mainly EMRA harbored the CD8+ ones. Several responding clones turned up in pre-infection memory, indicating that cross-reactive memory may have taken part. Later expanders leaned toward CD4+, whereas clones contracting from day 15 to 85 were balanced CD4/CD8.

This chain connects TRBV4-1 to TRBJ1-1, with 12 bases fitting TRBD1. The sample taken for sequencing was PBMCs or a T cell subset sorted from them (not recorded which). The receptor's source is a man aged 18 to 30 who had mild COVID-19 (a few samples of this study predate the infection). Cell type and time point are not known. The CDR3 DNA reads TGCGCCAGCAAGGAGGGACAGGGGGCAGGAGGGACTGAAGCTTTCTTT. It codes for CASKEGQGAGGTEAFF.